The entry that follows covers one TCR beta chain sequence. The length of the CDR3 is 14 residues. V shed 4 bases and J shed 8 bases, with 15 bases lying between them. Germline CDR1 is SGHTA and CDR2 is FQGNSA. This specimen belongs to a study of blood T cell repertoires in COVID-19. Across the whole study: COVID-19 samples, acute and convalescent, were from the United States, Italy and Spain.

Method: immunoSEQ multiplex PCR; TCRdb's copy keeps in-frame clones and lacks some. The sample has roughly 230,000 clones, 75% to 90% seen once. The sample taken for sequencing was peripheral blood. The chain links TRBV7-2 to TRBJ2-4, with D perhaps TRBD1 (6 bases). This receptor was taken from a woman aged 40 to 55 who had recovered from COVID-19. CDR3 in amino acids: CASSYTGSRDIQYF. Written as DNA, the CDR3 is TGTGCCAGCAGCTACACAGGGAGTAGGGACATTCAGTACTTC. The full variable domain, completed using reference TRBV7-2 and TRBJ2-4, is GAGVSQSPSNKVTEKGKDVELRCDPISGHTALYWYRQSLGQGLEFLIYFQGNSAPDKSGLPSDRFSAERTGGSVSTLTIQRTQQEDSAVYLCASSYTGSRDIQYFGAGTRLSVL.